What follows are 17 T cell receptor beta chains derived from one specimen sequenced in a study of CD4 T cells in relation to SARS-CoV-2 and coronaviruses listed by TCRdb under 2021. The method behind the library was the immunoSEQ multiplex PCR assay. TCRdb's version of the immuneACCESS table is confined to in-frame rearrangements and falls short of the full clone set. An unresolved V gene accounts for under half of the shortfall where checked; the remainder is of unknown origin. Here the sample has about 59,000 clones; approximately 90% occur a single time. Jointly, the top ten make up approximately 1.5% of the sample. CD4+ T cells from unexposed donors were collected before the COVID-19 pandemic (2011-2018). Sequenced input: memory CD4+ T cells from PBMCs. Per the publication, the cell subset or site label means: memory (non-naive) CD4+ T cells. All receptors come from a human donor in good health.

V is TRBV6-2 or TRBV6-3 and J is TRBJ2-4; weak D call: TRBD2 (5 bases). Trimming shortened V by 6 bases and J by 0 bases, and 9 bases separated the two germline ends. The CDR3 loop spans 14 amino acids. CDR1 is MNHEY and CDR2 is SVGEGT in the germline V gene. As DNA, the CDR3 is TGTGCCAGCAGCCCAAGCGGAGCCAAAAACATTCAGTACTTC. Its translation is CASSPSGAKNIQYF.

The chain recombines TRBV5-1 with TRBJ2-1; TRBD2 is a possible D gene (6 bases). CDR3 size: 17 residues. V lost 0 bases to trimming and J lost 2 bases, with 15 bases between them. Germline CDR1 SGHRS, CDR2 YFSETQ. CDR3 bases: TGCGCCAGCAGCTTGGCCGCAGGGAGGCCAGCCTACAATGAGCAGTTCTTC. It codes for CASSLAAGRPAYNEQFF. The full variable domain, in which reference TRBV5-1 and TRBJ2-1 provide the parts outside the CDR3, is KAGVTQTPRYLIKTRGQQVTLSCSPISGHRSVSWYQQTPGQGLQFLFEYFSETQRNKGNFPGRFSGRQFSNSRSEMNVSTLELGDSALYLCASSLAAGRPAYNEQFFGPGTRLTVL.

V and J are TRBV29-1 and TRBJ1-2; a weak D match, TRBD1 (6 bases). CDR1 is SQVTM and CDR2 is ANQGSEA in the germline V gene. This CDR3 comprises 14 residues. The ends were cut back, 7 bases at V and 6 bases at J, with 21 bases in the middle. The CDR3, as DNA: TGCAGCGCATCCGGGGGCGTGGGGGGCGATGGCTACACCTTC. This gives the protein CSASGGVGGDGYTF.

DNA for the CDR3: TGTGCCAGCTCGCCATACAGGGGTGGCTACACCTTC. Translating it yields CASSPYRGGYTF. This chain joins TRBV18 and TRBJ1-2, with TRBD1 matching 7 bases. CDR3 length equals 12 residues. V shed 6 bases, J shed 7 bases, and the junction held 5 bases outside the gene matches. CDR1 KGHSH and CDR2 LQKENI come from the germline V gene. The full variable domain, rest sourced from reference TRBV18 and TRBJ1-2, is NAGVMQNPRHLVRRRGQEARLRCSPMKGHSHVYWYRQLPEEGLKFMVYLQKENIIDESGMPKERFSAEFPKEGPSILRIQQVVRGDSAAYFCASSPYRGGYTFGSGTRLTVV.

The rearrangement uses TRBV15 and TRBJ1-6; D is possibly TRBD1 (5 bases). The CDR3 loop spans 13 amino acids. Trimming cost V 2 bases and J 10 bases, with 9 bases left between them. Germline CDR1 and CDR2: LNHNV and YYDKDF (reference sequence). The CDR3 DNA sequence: TGTGCCACCAGCAGAATGGACAACTCACCCCTCCACTTT. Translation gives CATSRMDNSPLHF.

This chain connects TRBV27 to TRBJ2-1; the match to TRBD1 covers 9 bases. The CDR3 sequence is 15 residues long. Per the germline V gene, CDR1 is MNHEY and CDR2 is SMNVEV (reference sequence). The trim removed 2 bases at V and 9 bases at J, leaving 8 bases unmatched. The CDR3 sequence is CASSLNRGLQSEQFF. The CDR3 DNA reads TGTGCCAGCAGTTTAAACAGGGGGCTCCAGAGTGAGCAGTTCTTC.

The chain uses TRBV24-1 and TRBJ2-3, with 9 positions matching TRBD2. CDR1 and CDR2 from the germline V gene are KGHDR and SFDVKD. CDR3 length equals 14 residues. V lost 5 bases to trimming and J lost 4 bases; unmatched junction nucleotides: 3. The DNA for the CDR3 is TGTGCCACCAGTGTAGCGGGAGCGTCAGATACGCAGTATTTT. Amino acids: CATSVAGASDTQYF.

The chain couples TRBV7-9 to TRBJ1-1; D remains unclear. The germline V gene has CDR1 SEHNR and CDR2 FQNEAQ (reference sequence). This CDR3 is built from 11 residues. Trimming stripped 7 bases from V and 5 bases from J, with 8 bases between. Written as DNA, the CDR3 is TGTGCCAGCACCTTGGGGACTGAAGCTTTCTTT. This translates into CASTLGTEAFF.

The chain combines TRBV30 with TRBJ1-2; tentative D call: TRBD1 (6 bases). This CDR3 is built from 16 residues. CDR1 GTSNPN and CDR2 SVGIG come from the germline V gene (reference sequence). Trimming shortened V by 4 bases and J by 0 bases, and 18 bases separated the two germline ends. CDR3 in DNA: TGTGCCTGGAAGAGGGCCCAGGACAGCGCTAACTATGGCTACACCTTC. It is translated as CAWKRAQDSANYGYTF. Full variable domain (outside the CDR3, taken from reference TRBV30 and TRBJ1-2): SQTIHQWPATLVQPVGSPLSLECTVEGTSNPNLYWYRQAAGRGLQLLFYSVGIGQISSEVPQNLSASRPQDRQFILSSKKLLLSDSGFYLCAWKRAQDSANYGYTFGSGTRLTVV.

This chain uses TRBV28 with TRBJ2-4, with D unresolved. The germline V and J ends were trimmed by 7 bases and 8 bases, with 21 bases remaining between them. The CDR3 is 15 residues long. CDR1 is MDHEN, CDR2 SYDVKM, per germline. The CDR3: CASTNVKDRRDIQYF. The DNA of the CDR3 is TGTGCCAGCACGAACGTCAAGGACCGTAGGGACATTCAGTACTTC. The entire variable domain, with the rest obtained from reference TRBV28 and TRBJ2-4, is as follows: DVKVTQSSRYLVKRTGEKVFLECVQDMDHENMFWYRQDPGLGLRLIYFSYDVKMKEKGDIPEGYSVSREKKERFSLILESASTNQTSMYLCASTNVKDRRDIQYFGAGTRLSVL.

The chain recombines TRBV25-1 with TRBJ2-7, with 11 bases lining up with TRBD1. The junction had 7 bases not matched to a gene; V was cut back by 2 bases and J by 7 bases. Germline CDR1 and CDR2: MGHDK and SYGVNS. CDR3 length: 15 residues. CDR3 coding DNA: TGTGCCAGCAGTGAACCGGGACAGGGGGTTTGGGAGCAGTACTTC. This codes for CASSEPGQGVWEQYF.

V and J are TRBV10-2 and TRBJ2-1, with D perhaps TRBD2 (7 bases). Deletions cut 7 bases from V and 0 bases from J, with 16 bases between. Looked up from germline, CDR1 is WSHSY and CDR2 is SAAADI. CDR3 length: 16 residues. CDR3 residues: CASKRGGRNSYNEQFF. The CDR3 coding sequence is TGCGCCAGCAAGAGGGGGGGCAGGAACTCCTACAATGAGCAGTTCTTC.

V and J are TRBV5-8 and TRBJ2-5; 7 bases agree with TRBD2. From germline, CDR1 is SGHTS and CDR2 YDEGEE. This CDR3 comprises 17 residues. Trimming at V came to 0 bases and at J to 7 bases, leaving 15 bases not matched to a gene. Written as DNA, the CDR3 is TGTGCCAGCAGCTTGGGGGCTAGCGGATCCGCCCTAGGGACCCAGTACTTC. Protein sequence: CASSLGASGSALGTQYF.

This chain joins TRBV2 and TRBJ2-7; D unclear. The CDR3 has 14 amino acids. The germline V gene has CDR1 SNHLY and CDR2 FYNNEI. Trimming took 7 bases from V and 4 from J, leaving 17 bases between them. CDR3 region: CASTPNSGLYEQYF. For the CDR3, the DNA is TGTGCCAGCACCCCGAACAGTGGCCTTTACGAGCAGTACTTC. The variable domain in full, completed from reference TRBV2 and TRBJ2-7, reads EPEVTQTPSHQVTQMGQEVILRCVPISNHLYFYWYRQILGQKVEFLVSFYNNEISEKSEIFDDQFSVERPDGSNFTLKIRSTKLEDSAMYFCASTPNSGLYEQYFGPGTRLTVT.

DNA for the CDR3: TGCGCCAGCAGCTTGGCTGGTTCCCAGGACAATGAGCAGTTCTTC. Amino acids: CASSLAGSQDNEQFF. V usage is TRBV5-1 and J usage is TRBJ2-1; D call uncertain. The CDR3 is made up of 15 amino acids. Germline V gene sequence: CDR1 SGHRS, CDR2 YFSETQ. V was trimmed by 0 bases and J by 5 bases, leaving 12 bases between them.

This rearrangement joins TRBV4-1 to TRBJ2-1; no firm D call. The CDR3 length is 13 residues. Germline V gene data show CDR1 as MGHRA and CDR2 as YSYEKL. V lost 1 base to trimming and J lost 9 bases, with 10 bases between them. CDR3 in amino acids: CASSQVVAIEQFF. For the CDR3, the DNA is TGCGCCAGCAGCCAAGTCGTGGCGATTGAGCAGTTCTTC.

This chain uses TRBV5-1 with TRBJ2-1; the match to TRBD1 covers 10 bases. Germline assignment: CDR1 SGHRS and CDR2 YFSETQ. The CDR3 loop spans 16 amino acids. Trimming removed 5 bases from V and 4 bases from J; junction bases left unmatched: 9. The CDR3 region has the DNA TGCGCCAGCAGTCCGGAGGGACAGGGGTCGTACAATGAGCAGTTCTTC. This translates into CASSPEGQGSYNEQFF.